This is a list of T cell receptor beta chains from one sample in a study of metastatic and nonmetastatic thyroid tumors. MiXCR reprocessed the PCR reads for TCRdb. The sample records 35,000 to 50,000 clones, roughly 17% being singletons. Source material: tumor tissue. The receptors stem from a female donor with papillary thyroid cancer or a benign thyroid nodule (not recorded which). Some clones in this sample may be carry-over from other donors' samples. CDR3s include the opening cysteine and the closing phenylalanine or tryptophan. The D gene is left open where the match is weak. Size is stated for part of the rows, as once, few or many counts, or as a class when the clone is expanded.

>TRBV9|TRBD1|.|TRBJ1-3
CASSLRDRSPTGNTIYF
TGTGCCAGCAGCCTCCGGGACAGGAGCCCAACCGGAAACACCATATATTTT
>TRBV6-9|.|few|TRBJ2-5
CSSSKQDLQETQYF
TGTTCCAGCAGTAAACAGGACCTCCAAGAGACCCAGTACTTC
>TRBV7-9|.|many|TRBJ1-5
CASSYSHNQPQHF
TGTGCCAGCAGCTACAGCCACAATCAGCCCCAGCATTTT
>TRBV4-1|.|.|TRBJ2-2
CASSQPPVRGTGELFF
TGCGCCAGCAGCCAGCCACCGGTCAGAGGGACCGGGGAGCTGTTTTTT
>TRBV24-1|.|many|TRBJ2-1
CATSDTRSDYSEQFF
TGTGCCACCAGTGATACCCGCTCTGATTATTCTGAGCAGTTCTTC
>TRBV7-9|TRBD1|many|TRBJ1-2
CASSQLTGGDGYTF
TGTGCCAGCAGCCAACTGACAGGGGGCGATGGCTACACCTTC
>TRBV10-3|.|many|TRBJ2-3
CAISDTGISEADTQYF
TGTGCCATCAGTGACACAGGGATTAGTGAAGCAGATACGCAGTATTTT
>TRBV5-1|.|many|TRBJ2-7
CASSLQHNSYEQYF
TGCGCCAGCAGCTTGCAACACAACTCCTACGAGCAGTACTTC
>TRBV5-1|.|many|TRBJ2-7
CASSLPPYYEQYF
TGCGCCAGCAGCTTACCCCCATACTACGAGCAGTACTTC
>TRBV7-7|.|.|TRBJ2-5
CASSSGGGSGETQYF
TGTGCTAGCAGCTCCGGGGGTGGAAGCGGGGAGACCCAGTACTTC
>TRBV5-1|TRBD2|many|TRBJ2-3
CASSIRLAPSTDTQYF
TGCGCCAGCAGCATCCGACTAGCGCCTAGCACAGATACGCAGTATTTT
>TRBV20-1|TRBD2|many|TRBJ2-1
CSAGTSGRRNEQFF
TGCAGTGCCGGGACTAGCGGGAGGAGGAATGAGCAGTTCTTC
>TRBV6-1|TRBD1|many|TRBJ2-7
CASSADRVSYEQYF
TGTGCCAGCAGTGCGGACAGGGTTTCCTACGAGCAGTACTTC
>TRBV15|.|.|TRBJ2-7
CATSREGQPLCEHYF
TGTGCCACCAGCAGGGAAGGACAGCCACTCTGCGAGCACTACTTC
>TRBV7-8|TRBD2|once|TRBJ2-7
CASSLAVGGLAGGYEQYF
TGTGCCAGCAGCTTAGCTGTGGGTGGGCTAGCGGGAGGCTACGAGCAGTACTTC
>TRBV18|.|many|TRBJ2-2
CASSPLSRDGELFF
TGTGCCAGCTCACCACTAAGTAGGGACGGGGAGCTGTTTTTT
>TRBV6-1|.|many|TRBJ1-1
CASRLGGGLLGTEAFF
TGTGCCAGCAGACTAGGAGGGGGTCTGTTGGGCACTGAAGCTTTCTTT
>TRBV20-1|.|many|TRBJ2-3
CSAEGEGLADTQYF
TGCAGTGCAGAGGGGGAGGGATTAGCAGATACGCAGTATTTT
>TRBV6-1|TRBD2|many|TRBJ2-3
CASSKNQLAGGRDTQYF
TGTGCCAGCAGTAAAAATCAACTAGCGGGAGGTCGAGATACGCAGTATTTT
>TRBV19|.|many|TRBJ2-7
CASSISLASSYEQYF
TGTGCCAGTAGTATAAGCCTAGCGAGCTCCTACGAGCAGTACTTC
>TRBV9|TRBD2|.|TRBJ2-1
CASSVGSSGGPPNEQFF
TGTGCCAGCAGCGTAGGGTCCAGCGGGGGGCCCCCCAATGAGCAGTTCTTC
>TRBV28|.|many|TRBJ1-2
CASSLFQGYGYTF
TGTGCCAGCAGTTTGTTTCAGGGGTATGGCTACACCTTC
>TRBV15|.|.|TRBJ2-3
CATSRDHPEGPTDTQYF
TGTGCCACCAGCAGAGACCACCCGGAAGGGCCGACAGATACGCAGTATTTT
>TRBV29-1|.|many|TRBJ1-5
CSVGGGAGGNQPQHF
TGCAGCGTTGGCGGGGGGGCCGGTGGCAATCAGCCCCAGCATTTT
>TRBV28|TRBD2|.|TRBJ2-7
CASSLVLAGAGSYEQYF
TGTGCCAGCAGTTTAGTCCTAGCGGGAGCGGGCTCCTACGAGCAGTACTTC
>TRBV6-4|.|many|TRBJ2-2
CASSESERAGELFF
TGTGCCAGCAGTGAAAGTGAAAGGGCCGGGGAGCTGTTTTTT
>TRBV11-2|.|.|TRBJ2-7
CVISLRAGLYEQYF
TGTGTCATCAGCCTCCGAGCCGGTTTGTACGAGCAGTACTTC
>TRBV20-1|TRBD2|many|TRBJ2-5
CSASGTSGRRIEGTQYF
TGCAGTGCTTCCGGGACTAGCGGGAGGAGGATAGAAGGGACCCAGTACTTC
>TRBV6-1|.|medium-sized|TRBJ2-3
CASTDGAAGTDTQYF
TGTGCCAGCACTGATGGGGCAGCGGGCACAGATACGCAGTATTTT
>TRBV6-2/TRBV6-3|TRBD1|.|TRBJ1-1
CASSYSRDRNTEAFF
TGTGCCAGCAGTTACTCCCGGGACAGGAACACTGAAGCTTTCTTT
>TRBV7-2|.|many|TRBJ2-7
CASSLVGGVDEQYF
TGTGCCAGCAGCTTAGTGGGCGGGGTTGACGAGCAGTACTTC
>TRBV15|.|few|TRBJ1-1
CATSTRIGLNTEAFF
TGTGCCACCAGCACTAGAATCGGACTGAACACTGAAGCTTTCTTT
>TRBV27|TRBD1|many|TRBJ1-1
CASSYPTGGPEAFF
TGTGCCAGCAGTTACCCGACAGGGGGCCCTGAAGCTTTCTTT
>TRBV3-1|TRBD2|many|TRBJ2-1
CASSQDGGEVYNEQFF
TGTGCCAGCAGCCAAGATGGGGGGGAGGTCTACAATGAGCAGTTCTTC
>TRBV27|TRBD1|few|TRBJ1-5
CASSTGGGGSQPQHF
TGTGCCAGCAGCACAGGGGGCGGAGGCAGTCAGCCCCAGCATTTT
>TRBV4-1|.|.|TRBJ1-1
CASSQGMSEAFF
TGCGCCAGCAGCCAGGGAATGTCAGAAGCTTTCTTT
>TRBV11-3|.|many|TRBJ2-7
CASSSQGGGEQYF
TGTGCCAGCAGCTCACAGGGTGGGGGCGAGCAGTACTTC
>TRBV27|TRBD2|many|TRBJ2-1
CATVSGSPLYNEQFF
TGTGCCACCGTTAGCGGGAGCCCCCTCTACAATGAGCAGTTCTTC
>TRBV20-1|.|.|TRBJ2-3
CSAKVIADTQYF
TGCAGTGCTAAAGTTATAGCAGATACGCAGTATTTT
>TRBV5-6|TRBD1|many|TRBJ1-1
CASSFGTGRTEAFF
TGTGCCAGCAGCTTCGGGACAGGGAGAACTGAAGCTTTCTTT
>TRBV5-5|.|many|TRBJ2-2
CASSLRQVYTGELFF
TGTGCCAGCAGCTTGCGACAGGTTTACACCGGGGAGCTGTTTTTT
>TRBV28|TRBD1|many|TRBJ2-7
CASSWGQTSYEQYF
TGTGCCAGCAGCTGGGGACAGACCTCCTACGAGCAGTACTTC
>TRBV5-1|.|many|TRBJ1-4
CASSPTGGAGEKLFF
TGCGCCAGCAGCCCTACGGGGGGGGCGGGTGAAAAACTGTTTTTT
>TRBV7-9|.|many|TRBJ1-1
CASSPVGTGIGEAFF
TGTGCCAGCAGCCCGGTGGGTACAGGGATCGGTGAAGCTTTCTTT
>TRBV6-2/TRBV6-3|.|many|TRBJ2-2
CASSSPARGELFF
TGTGCCAGCAGTTCACCCGCTCGCGGGGAGCTGTTTTTT
>TRBV6-1|.|many|TRBJ2-7
CASRTALSYEQYF
TGTGCCAGCAGGACGGCTCTCTCCTACGAGCAGTACTTC
>TRBV27|TRBD2|many|TRBJ2-5
CASSSGLAGETQYF
TGTGCCAGCAGTTCGGGACTAGCGGGAGAGACCCAGTACTTC
>TRBV19|.|many|TRBJ2-7
CASSWVPGRGSYEQYF
TGTGCCAGTAGTTGGGTTCCGGGACGGGGCTCCTACGAGCAGTACTTC
>TRBV12-3/TRBV12-4|TRBD1|few|TRBJ2-7
CASSLGQGPCCEQYF
TGTGCCAGCAGTTTAGGACAGGGTCCCTGCTGCGAGCAGTACTTC
>TRBV19|TRBD1|.|TRBJ2-7
CASSTLADRVTYEHYF
TGTGCCAGTAGTACGCTCGCCGACAGGGTGACCTACGAGCATTACTTC
>TRBV5-1|TRBD1|many|TRBJ1-2
CASSTGTGAGGYTF
TGCGCCAGCAGCACAGGGACAGGGGCTGGGGGCTACACCTTC
>TRBV27|.|.|TRBJ1-1
CASSLWEVGRTNTEAFF
TGTGCCAGCAGTTTATGGGAGGTGGGGCGAACGAACACTGAAGCTTTCTTT
>TRBV11-3|.|many|TRBJ1-1
CASSQEDEAFF
TGTGCCAGCAGCCAAGAGGACGAAGCTTTCTTT
>TRBV30|.|many|TRBJ1-3
CAWGEVSGNTIYF
TGTGCCTGGGGAGAAGTCTCTGGAAACACCATATATTTT
>TRBV20-1|.|many|TRBJ2-1
CSAGDSQSNEQFF
TGCAGTGCTGGGGACTCCCAATCCAATGAGCAGTTCTTC
>TRBV6-2/TRBV6-3|.|few|TRBJ1-2
CASLLAQGPRDCYTF
.
>TRBV6-2/TRBV6-3|TRBD2|many|TRBJ2-1
CASSYSGLAMKFF
TGTGCCAGCAGTTACTCGGGACTAGCTATGAAGTTCTTC
>TRBV4-3|TRBD2|many|TRBJ2-7
CASSEGLAGGPGTHEQYF
TGCGCCAGCAGCGAAGGACTAGCGGGAGGGCCGGGAACGCACGAGCAGTACTTC
>TRBV6-1|.|.|TRBJ2-7
CASRRAGRVGYEEYF
TGTGCCAGCCGTCGCGCGGGCCGGGTCGGCTACGAGGAGTACTTC
>TRBV5-6|TRBD1|many|TRBJ2-7
CASSLAGQGSEQYF
TGTGCCAGCAGCTTGGCGGGACAGGGGTCCGAGCAGTACTTC